The 18 T cell receptor beta chains in this list originate from one sample, sequenced in a study of CD8 T cells in Susac syndrome. Random hexamers were used to reverse transcribe the RNA input (roughly 0.5 to 1 ug). TCRdb re-called the immunoSEQ multiplex PCR reads with MiXCR, one entry per CDR3 protein. The sample includes tens of thousands of distinct CDR3 sequences, approximately 94% of them seen just once. Material for sequencing was CD8+ T cells from PBMCs. The receptor source for this set is a human donor in good health.

As DNA, the CDR3 is TGCGCCAGCACCCCCGGGACAGGGGACTATGGCTACACCTTC. This translates into CASTPGTGDYGYTF. This sequence joins TRBV4-3 and TRBJ1-2; 10 nucleotides match TRBD1. CDR1 is LGHNA, CDR2 YSLEER, per germline. V dropped 7 bases and J dropped 3; count of bases not matched to a gene: 5. The CDR3 length is 14 residues.

The V call is TRBV19, the J call TRBJ1-1; a possible D gene is TRBD1 (6 bases). V dropped 4 bases and J dropped 0 bases, with 15 bases sitting between them. This CDR3 comprises 16 residues. Per germline, CDR1 LNHDA and CDR2 SQIVND (reference sequence). This CDR3 is CASSTYLTGVNTEAFF. Here the CDR3 DNA reads TGTGCCAGTAGTACTTATTTGACAGGAGTGAACACTGAAGCTTTCTTT. The full variable domain, in which reference TRBV19 and TRBJ1-1 provide the parts outside the CDR3, is DGGITQSPKYLFRKEGQNVTLSCEQNLNHDAMYWYRQDPGQGLRLIYYSQIVNDFQKGDIAEGYSVSREKKESFPLTVTSAQKNPTAFYLCASSTYLTGVNTEAFFGQGTRLTVV.

This clonotype was detected only once. The chain carries TRBV7-9 and TRBJ2-1; TRBD2 matches at 10 bases. The CDR3 is 16 residues long. Trimming at V came to 4 bases and at J to 5 bases, leaving 8 bases not matched to a gene. Germline-derived CDR1 and CDR2 are SEHNR and FQNEAQ (reference sequence). As DNA, the CDR3 is TGTGCCAGCAGCTCAGGGTGGACTAGCGGAAACAATGAGCAGTTCTTC. Its protein is CASSSGWTSGNNEQFF.

This clonotype turned up a few times. V gene TRBV7-9 combines with J gene TRBJ2-3; D gene uncertain. CDR1 SEHNR and CDR2 FQNEAQ come from the germline V gene (reference sequence). V was clipped by 6 bases and J by 0 bases, with 4 bases between them. CDR3 length: 12 amino acids. CDR3 in DNA: TGTGCCAGCAGTGACAGCACAGATACGCAGTATTTT. It specifies CASSDSTDTQYF.

The chain links TRBV13 to TRBJ2-3; TRBD2 matches 14 bases. The junction had 7 bases not matched to a gene; V was cut back by 5 bases and J by 0 bases. Germline CDR1 is PRHDT and CDR2 is FYEKMQ (reference sequence). CDR3 length equals 18 residues. The CDR3 protein is CASSRGLAGVTSTDTQYF. CDR3 in DNA: TGTGCCAGCAGCCGGGGACTAGCGGGAGTAACAAGCACAGATACGCAGTATTTT.

This clonotype was seen a few times. J is TRBJ2-7 and V is TRBV7-9, with D possibly matching TRBD1 (6 bases). V was pared by 5 bases and J by 6 bases, with 11 bases between. CDR3 length equals 12 residues. Looked up from germline, CDR1 is SEHNR and CDR2 is FQNEAQ (reference sequence). In nucleotides, the CDR3 is TGTGCCAGCAGCCGAACAGGGTCCGAGCAGTACGTC. Its translation: CASSRTGSEQYV.

The V and J genes are TRBV24-1 and TRBJ2-1; TRBD2 is a possible D gene (5 bases). Germline-derived CDR1 and CDR2 are KGHDR and SFDVKD. This CDR3 region has 16 residues. V lost 7 bases and J 6 bases, leaving 21 bases between the germline ends. This chain's CDR3 is CATSRSRGGGSNEQFF. In DNA, the CDR3 is TGTGCCACCAGCCGGTCCCGAGGAGGAGGATCCAATGAGCAGTTCTTC.

The V gene is TRBV9, the J gene TRBJ1-1; possibly TRBD1 for D (5 bases). This CDR3 has 14 amino acids. Trimming removed 0 bases from V and 3 bases from J, with 9 bases in between. Germline-derived CDR1 and CDR2 are SGDLS and YYNGEE. As DNA, the CDR3 is TGTGCCAGCAGCGTAGCGGGGCAGTACACTGAAGCTTTCTTT. Translating gives CASSVAGQYTEAFF.

The chain links TRBV12-3 or TRBV12-4 to TRBJ1-2; D ambiguous. Trimming stripped 7 bases from V and 4 bases from J, with 10 bases between. The CDR3 sequence is 12 residues long. CDR3 protein: CASKSGLYGYTF. The CDR3 DNA reads TGTGCCAGCAAATCGGGCCTCTATGGCTACACCTTC.

The chain carries TRBV30 and TRBJ2-5, with D unclear. Germline assignment: CDR1 GTSNPN and CDR2 SVGIG (reference sequence). CDR3 size: 14 residues. V lost 0 bases to trimming and J lost 5 bases, with 13 bases between them. In nucleotides, the CDR3 is TGTGCCTGGAGTGTTGCACGACTCGGGGAGACCCAGTACTTC. This encodes CAWSVARLGETQYF. The full variable domain, completed using reference TRBV30 and TRBJ2-5, is SQTIHQWPATLVQPVGSPLSLECTVEGTSNPNLYWYRQAAGRGLQLLFYSVGIGQISSEVPQNLSASRPQDRQFILSSKKLLLSDSGFYLCAWSVARLGETQYFGPGTRLLVL.

The chain combines TRBV20-1 with TRBJ2-5; maybe TRBD2 (5 bases). Germline assignment: CDR1 DFQATT and CDR2 SNEGSKA (reference sequence). V was shortened by 0 bases and J by 5 bases, with 13 bases between the two germline ends. This CDR3 has 14 residues. As DNA, the CDR3 is TGCAGTGCTAGAGAAGTCGGAGGCGGGGAGACCCAGTACTTC. Translating it yields CSAREVGGGETQYF.

This rearrangement joins TRBV12-5 to TRBJ2-7; D tentatively fits TRBD1 or TRBD2 (5 bases each). The CDR3 runs to 15 residues. Trimming stripped 6 bases from V and 4 bases from J, with 19 bases between. Germline loops: CDR1 LGHNT, CDR2 FRNRAP. The CDR3 loop is CASGPSPGWGYEQYF. The CDR3 DNA sequence: TGTGCTAGTGGCCCCAGTCCAGGTTGGGGGTACGAGCAGTACTTC.

The V and J genes are TRBV27 and TRBJ1-4; 10 positions match TRBD1. V trimming: 7 bases; J trimming: 8 bases; junction bases outside the gene matches: 19. The CDR3 has 18 amino acids. Germline V gene lookup returns CDR1 MNHEY and CDR2 SMNVEV (reference sequence). The CDR3 bases are TGTGCCAGCACTCGGCCAGGTAGAGGGACAGGGGATTGGGAAAAACTGTTTTTT. It specifies CASTRPGRGTGDWEKLFF.

The chain recombines TRBV5-6 with TRBJ2-7; TRBD1 matches at 7 bases. The CDR3 length is 14 residues. V lost 4 bases and J lost 4; bases outside the gene matches: 8. Germline CDR1 SGHDT, CDR2 YYEEEE. CDR3 in DNA: TGTGCCAGCAGCACCGGACAGGCCGCTTACGAGCAGTACTTC. It specifies CASSTGQAAYEQYF.

This chain uses TRBV7-9 with TRBJ2-7; 9 bases fit TRBD1. The CDR3 totals 15 residues. The ends lost 5 bases at V and 6 bases at J; junction bases unmatched: 11. Germline CDR1 and CDR2: SEHNR and FQNEAQ (reference sequence). Written as DNA, the CDR3 is TGTGCCAGCAGCCCAAGGCGGACAGGGGAGGTCGAGCAGTACTTC. Its translation: CASSPRRTGEVEQYF.

The V call is TRBV7-8, the J call TRBJ2-5; TRBD1 matches at 9 bases. This CDR3 is built from 16 residues. V lost 5 bases and J lost 4; bases outside the gene matches: 11. Germline assignment: CDR1 SGHVS and CDR2 FQNEAQ. The CDR3: CASSTPGQGIRETQYF. The CDR3 bases are TGTGCCAGCAGCACGCCGGGACAGGGAATCCGAGAGACCCAGTACTTC.

The chain carries TRBV4-3 and TRBJ2-7; 11 nucleotides agree with TRBD2. V lost 1 base to trimming and J lost 4 bases; unmatched junction nucleotides: 9. The CDR3 consists of 17 residues. Germline V gene lookup returns CDR1 LGHNA and CDR2 YSLEER. CDR3 nucleotide sequence: TGCGCCAGCAGCCAAGGGTACGGGACTAGCGGACTATACGAGCAGTACTTC. Translating gives CASSQGYGTSGLYEQYF.

This clonotype occurred once. The chain joins TRBV29-1 to TRBJ2-7, with 10 bases aligning to TRBD1. The V gene's germline CDR1 is SQVTM and CDR2 ANQGSEA. The CDR3 has 16 residues. The J segment lost 0 bases and the V segment lost 2 bases, leaving 7 bases of the junction unmatched. The CDR3 is CSVEFLGTGASYEQYF. The CDR3 coding sequence is TGCAGCGTTGAATTCCTCGGGACAGGGGCCTCCTACGAGCAGTACTTC.